This TCR beta chain was sequenced during a study of blood T cell repertoires in COVID-19. Across the study: Samples taken during acute and convalescent COVID-19 were collected in the United States, Italy and Spain.

The CDR3 is 15 amino acids. Per germline, CDR1 SNHLY and CDR2 FYNNEI. The J segment lost 3 bases and the V segment lost 6 bases, leaving 4 bases of the junction unmatched. Sequencing used immunoSEQ multiplex PCR; TCRdb keeps in-frame clones, though not all of them. The table has about 250,000 clones, roughly 82% seen once. This rearrangement joins TRBV2 to TRBJ1-3; 11 nucleotides agree with TRBD1. Specimen: peripheral blood. The clonotype originates from a woman aged 70-85 years with acute or convalescent COVID-19. The CDR3 here is CASSDGTGGGNTIYF. Written as DNA, the CDR3 is TGTGCCAGCAGCGACGGGACAGGGGGTGGAAACACCATATATTTT.